Listed below are T cell receptor beta chains from one sample, sequenced in a study of metastatic and nonmetastatic thyroid tumors. TCRdb re-called the PCR reads via MiXCR. The table includes some 16,000 clones, 20% to 25% detected once. Sequencing input: tumor tissue. Receptors originate from a male donor with papillary thyroid cancer or a benign thyroid nodule (not recorded which). Some clones in this sample may be carry-over from other donors' samples. CDR3s include the opening cysteine and the closing phenylalanine or tryptophan. Each record gives: clone size, V gene, J gene, D gene, CDR3 DNA, CDR3 protein. A D gene is named only where the DNA matches it firmly. Part of the rows lack a size; the others show once, few, many or a class for expanded clones.

>many|TRBV7-6|TRBJ2-3|-
TGTGCCAGCAGCTTAGATAACCAAGGAACGCAGTATTTT
CASSLDNQGTQYF
>-|TRBV11-1|TRBJ2-7|TRBD2
TGTGCCAGCAGCTCCCTCCGGACTAGCGGAATGTACGAGCAGTACTTC
CASSSLRTSGMYEQYF
>-|TRBV19|TRBJ2-5|TRBD2
TGTGCCAGTAGGAAGGCGGCAGGGAGGGATACCCAGTACTTC
CASRKAAGRDTQYF
>-|TRBV20-1|TRBJ2-7|-
TGCAGTGCTGAGACTGGGTGGCCCTACGAGCAGTACTTC
CSAETGWPYEQYF
>-|TRBV13|TRBJ2-3|TRBD2
TGTGCCAGCAGCTTACTCACGGGACTATCGGACGACACATATACGCAGTATTTT
CASSLLTGLSDDTYTQYF
>many|TRBV5-1|TRBJ2-1|TRBD2
TGCGCCAGCAGATCCGGGACTAGCGGGAAAATCTCCGCGTACAATGAGCAGTTCTTC
CASRSGTSGKISAYNEQFF
>medium-sized|TRBV7-8|TRBJ2-3|-
TGTGCCAGCAGCACGGCCGCTACAGATACGCAGTATTTT
CASSTAATDTQYF
>few|TRBV6-2/TRBV6-3|TRBJ1-5|-
TGTGCCAGCAGTTATAGTCCTCCCCAGCCCCAGCATTTT
CASSYSPPQPQHF
>-|TRBV6-5|TRBJ1-4|TRBD1
TGTGCCAGCAGGGACAGGGGCTGGGAGAAACTGTCTTTT
CASRDRGWEKLSF
>-|TRBV19|TRBJ2-3|TRBD2
TGTGCCAGTAGTTCAGGGACTAGCGGAGATCAGTATTTT
CASSSGTSGDQYF
>-|TRBV7-9|TRBJ1-5|TRBD1
TGTGCCAGCAGCAACCGGGACAGGGTTAATCAGCCCCAGCATTTT
CASSNRDRVNQPQHF
>many|TRBV19|TRBJ1-6|-
TGTGCCAGTAGTATAGAGGGGAATTCACCCCTCCACTTT
CASSIEGNSPLHF
>many|TRBV13|TRBJ2-7|TRBD1
TGTGCCAGCAGCAGATCTGGGACAGGGTTCGACGAGCAGTACTTC
CASSRSGTGFDEQYF
>many|TRBV11-2|TRBJ2-1|-
TGTGCCAGCAGCTTAATAGCCAACAGTGAGCAGTTCTTC
CASSLIANSEQFF
>many|TRBV7-8|TRBJ2-2|TRBD1
TGTGCCGGATGGGACAGCCGAGGGGAGCTGTTTTTT
CAGWDSRGELFF
>-|TRBV12-3/TRBV12-4|TRBJ2-2|-
TGTGCCAGCAGTCCACAGGTGAGTGGGCGGGCCGGGGAGCTGTTTTTT
CASSPQVSGRAGELFF
>many|TRBV29-1|TRBJ2-2|-
TGCAGCGTTGAATGGGCTGGGGGATCGAGGGAGCTGTTTTTT
CSVEWAGGSRELFF
>-|TRBV7-2|TRBJ2-5|-
TGTGCCAGCAGCTTAGGGGGCCATAAAGAGACCCAGTACTTC
CASSLGGHKETQYF